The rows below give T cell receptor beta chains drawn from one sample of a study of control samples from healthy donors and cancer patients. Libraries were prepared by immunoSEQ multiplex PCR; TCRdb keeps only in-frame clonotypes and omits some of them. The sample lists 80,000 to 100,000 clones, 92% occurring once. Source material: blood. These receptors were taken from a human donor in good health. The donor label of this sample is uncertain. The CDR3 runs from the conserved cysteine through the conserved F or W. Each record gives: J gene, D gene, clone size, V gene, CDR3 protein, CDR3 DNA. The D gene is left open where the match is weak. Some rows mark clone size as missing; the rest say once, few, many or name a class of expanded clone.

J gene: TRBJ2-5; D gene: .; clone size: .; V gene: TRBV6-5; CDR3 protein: CASSDFLGYQETQYF; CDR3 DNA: TGTGCCAGCAGCGACTTCTTAGGGTACCAAGAGACCCAGTACTTC
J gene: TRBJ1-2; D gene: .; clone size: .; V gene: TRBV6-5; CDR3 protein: CASRPVSADYGYTF; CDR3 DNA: TGTGCCAGCAGACCCGTCTCCGCCGACTATGGCTACACCTTC
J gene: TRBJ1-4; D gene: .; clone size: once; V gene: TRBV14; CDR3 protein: CASSQSFYFGVTNEKLFF; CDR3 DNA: TGTGCCAGCAGCCAATCATTTTATTTCGGGGTAACTAATGAAAAACTGTTTTTT
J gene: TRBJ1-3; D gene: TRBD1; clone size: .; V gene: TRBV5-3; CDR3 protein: CARSGGTDGGSGNTIYF; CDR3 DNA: TGTGCCAGAAGCGGGGGGACAGACGGCGGTTCTGGAAACACCATATATTTT
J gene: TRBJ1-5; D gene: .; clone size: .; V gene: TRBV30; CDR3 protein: CAFSGSEQPQHF; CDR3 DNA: TGTGCTTTTTCCGGGTCCGAGCAGCCCCAGCATTTT
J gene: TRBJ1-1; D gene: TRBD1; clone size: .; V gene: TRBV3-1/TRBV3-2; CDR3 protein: CASRNRGALSTEAFF; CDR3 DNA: TGTGCCAGCAGGAACAGGGGAGCATTGAGCACTGAAGCTTTCTTT
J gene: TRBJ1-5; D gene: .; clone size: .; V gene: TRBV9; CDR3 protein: CASSTSGNQPQHF; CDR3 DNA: TGTGCCAGCAGCACTAGTGGAAATCAGCCCCAGCATTTT
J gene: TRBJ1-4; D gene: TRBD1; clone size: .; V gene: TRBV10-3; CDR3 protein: CAISESGTVLNEKLFF; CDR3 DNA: TGTGCCATCAGTGAGTCGGGGACAGTCCTGAATGAAAAACTGTTTTTT
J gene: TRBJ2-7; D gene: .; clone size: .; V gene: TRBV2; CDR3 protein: CASATTGGEQYF; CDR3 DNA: TGTGCCAGCGCTACAACAGGCGGGGAGCAGTACTTC
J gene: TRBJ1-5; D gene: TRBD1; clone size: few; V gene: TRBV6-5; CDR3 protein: CASSFTGANQPQHF; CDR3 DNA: TGTGCCAGCAGTTTCACAGGGGCCAATCAGCCCCAGCATTTT
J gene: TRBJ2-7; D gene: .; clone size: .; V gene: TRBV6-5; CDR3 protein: CASSRRGFHEQYF; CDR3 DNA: TGTGCCAGCAGTCGACGGGGGTTCCACGAGCAGTACTTC
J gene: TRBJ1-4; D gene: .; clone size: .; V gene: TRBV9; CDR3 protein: CASSADRGRANEKLFF; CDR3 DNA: TGTGCCAGCAGCGCCGACAGAGGGAGGGCTAATGAAAAACTGTTTTTT
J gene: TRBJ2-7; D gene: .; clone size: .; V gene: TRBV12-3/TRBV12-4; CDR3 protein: CASSSLGTQQYF; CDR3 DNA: TGTGCCAGCAGTTCCTTGGGCACGCAGCAGTACTTC
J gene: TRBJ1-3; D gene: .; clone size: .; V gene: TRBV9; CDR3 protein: CASSADPLGIRNTIYF; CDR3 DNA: TGTGCCAGCAGCGCCGACCCCCTGGGTATCAGAAACACCATATATTTT
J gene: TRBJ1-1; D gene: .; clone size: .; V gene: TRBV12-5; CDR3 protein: CASGLVLTGLGTEAFF; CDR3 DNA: TGTGCTAGTGGTTTGGTACTGACAGGCCTTGGCACTGAAGCTTTCTTT
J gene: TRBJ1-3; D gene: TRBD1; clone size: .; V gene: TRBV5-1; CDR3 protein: CASSFTGGEMGTIYF; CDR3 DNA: TGCGCCAGCAGCTTCACAGGGGGCGAGATGGGGACCATATATTTT
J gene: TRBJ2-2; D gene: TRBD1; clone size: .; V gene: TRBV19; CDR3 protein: CASSVDRANTGELFF; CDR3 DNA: TGTGCCAGTAGTGTGGACAGGGCAAACACCGGGGAGCTGTTTTTT
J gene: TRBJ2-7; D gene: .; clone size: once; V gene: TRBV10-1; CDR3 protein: CASSQSDSFYEQYF; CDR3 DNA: TGCGCCAGCAGCCAATCCGACAGCTTCTACGAGCAGTACTTC
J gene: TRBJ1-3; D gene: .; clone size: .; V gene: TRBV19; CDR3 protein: CASSGSFSGNTIYF; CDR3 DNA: TGTGCCAGTAGTGGATCTTTCTCTGGAAACACCATATATTTT
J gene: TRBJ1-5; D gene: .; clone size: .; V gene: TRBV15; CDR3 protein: CASQEGNQPQHF; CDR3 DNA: TGTGCCTCTCAGGAGGGCAATCAGCCCCAGCATTTT
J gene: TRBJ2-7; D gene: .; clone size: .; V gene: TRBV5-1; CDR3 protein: CASTISDGGEQYF; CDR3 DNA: TGCGCCAGCACGATCTCGGATGGGGGAGAGCAGTACTTC
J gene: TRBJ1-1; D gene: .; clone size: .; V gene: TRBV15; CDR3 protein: CATSPRSQNTEAFF; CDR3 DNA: TGTGCCACCAGCCCCCGGTCCCAGAACACTGAAGCTTTCTTT
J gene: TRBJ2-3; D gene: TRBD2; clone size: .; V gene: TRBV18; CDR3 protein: CASSPPGGTTDTQYF; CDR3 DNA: TGTGCCAGCTCGCCGCCCGGGGGGACCACAGATACGCAGTATTTT
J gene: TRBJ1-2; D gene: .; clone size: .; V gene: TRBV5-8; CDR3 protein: CASRYGDYGYTF; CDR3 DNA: TGTGCCAGCCGGTACGGAGACTATGGCTACACCTTC
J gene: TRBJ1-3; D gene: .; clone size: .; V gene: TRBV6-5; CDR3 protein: CASSYGGAGNTIYF; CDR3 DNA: TGTGCCAGCAGTTACGGTGGGGCTGGAAACACCATATATTTT
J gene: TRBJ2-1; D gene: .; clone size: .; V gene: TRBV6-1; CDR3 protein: CASSEWGGAQYNEQFF; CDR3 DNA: TGTGCCAGCAGTGAATGGGGGGGGGCCCAGTACAATGAGCAGTTCTTC
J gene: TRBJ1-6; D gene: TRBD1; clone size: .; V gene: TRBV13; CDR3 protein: CASSGQGLTSPLHF; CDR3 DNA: TGTGCCAGCAGCGGACAGGGCTTAACTTCACCCCTCCACTTT
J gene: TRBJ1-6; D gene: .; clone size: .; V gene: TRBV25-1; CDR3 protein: CASSPSPEASTLHF; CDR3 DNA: TGTGCCAGCAGTCCGAGCCCTGAGGCCTCCACCCTCCACTTT
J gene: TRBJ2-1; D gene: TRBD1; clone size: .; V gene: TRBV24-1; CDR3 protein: CATSDTTGGDKYNEQFF; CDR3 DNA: TGTGCCACCAGTGACACGACAGGGGGCGACAAGTACAATGAGCAGTTCTTC
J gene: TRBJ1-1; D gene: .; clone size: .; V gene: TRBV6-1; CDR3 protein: CASSELGGRYTEAFF; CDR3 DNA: TGTGCCAGCAGTGAACTTGGGGGCAGGTATACTGAAGCTTTCTTT
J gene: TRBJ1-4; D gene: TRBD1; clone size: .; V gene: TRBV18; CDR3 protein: CASSTSRQGFNEKLFF; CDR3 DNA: TGTGCCAGCTCAACCAGCCGACAGGGGTTTAATGAAAAACTGTTTTTT
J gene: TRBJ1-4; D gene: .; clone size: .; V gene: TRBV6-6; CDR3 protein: CASSYSSDDGKLFF; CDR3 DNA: TGTGCCAGCAGTTACTCCTCCGATGACGGAAAACTGTTTTTT
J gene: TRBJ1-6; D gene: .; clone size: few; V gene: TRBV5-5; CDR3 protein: CASSLNPGLRDNSPLHF; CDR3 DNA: TGTGCCAGCAGCTTGAACCCCGGGTTAAGGGATAATTCACCCCTCCACTTT
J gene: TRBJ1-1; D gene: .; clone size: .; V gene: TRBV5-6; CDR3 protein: CASSKNTEAFF; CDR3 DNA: TGTGCCAGCAGTAAGAACACTGAAGCTTTCTTT
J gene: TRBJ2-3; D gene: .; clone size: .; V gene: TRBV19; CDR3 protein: CASSMDGGTDTQYF; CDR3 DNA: TGTGCCAGTAGTATGGACGGGGGCACAGATACGCAGTATTTT
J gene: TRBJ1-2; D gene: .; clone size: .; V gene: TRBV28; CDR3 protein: CATIQGYGYTF; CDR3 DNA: TGTGCCACCATACAGGGATATGGCTACACCTTC
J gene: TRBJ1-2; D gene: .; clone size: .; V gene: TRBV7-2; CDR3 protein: CASSSRAPLEGYTF; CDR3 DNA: TGTGCCAGCAGCTCCAGGGCCCCTCTTGAGGGCTACACCTTC
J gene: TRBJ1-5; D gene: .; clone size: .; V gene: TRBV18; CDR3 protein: CASSQQRGPDQPQHF; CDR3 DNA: TGTGCCAGCTCTCAACAGCGCGGGCCTGATCAGCCCCAGCATTTT
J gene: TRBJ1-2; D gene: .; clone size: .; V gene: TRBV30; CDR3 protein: CAWSLAPREGWGYGYTF; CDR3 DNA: TGTGCCTGGAGTCTTGCTCCCCGCGAGGGCTGGGGCTATGGCTACACCTTC
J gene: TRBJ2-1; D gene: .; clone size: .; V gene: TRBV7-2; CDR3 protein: CASTSGHENNEQFF; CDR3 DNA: TGTGCCAGCACCTCGGGACACGAGAACAATGAGCAGTTCTTC
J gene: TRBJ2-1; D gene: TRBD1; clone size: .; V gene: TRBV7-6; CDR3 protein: CASKRDREYNEQFF; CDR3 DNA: TGTGCCAGCAAACGGGACAGAGAGTACAATGAGCAGTTCTTC
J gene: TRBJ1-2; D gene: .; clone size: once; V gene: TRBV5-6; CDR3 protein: CASSWGGPGILDPYGYTF; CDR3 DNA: TGTGCCAGCAGCTGGGGAGGGCCAGGGATCTTGGATCCCTATGGCTACACCTTC
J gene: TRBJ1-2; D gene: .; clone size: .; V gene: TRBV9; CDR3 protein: CASSRQQGGYTF; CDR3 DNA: TGTGCCAGCAGCAGGCAGCAAGGCGGCTACACCTTC
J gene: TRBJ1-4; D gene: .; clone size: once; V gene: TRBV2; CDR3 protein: CASSDKKGVYEKLFF; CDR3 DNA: TGTGCCAGCAGTGATAAGAAGGGGGTTTATGAAAAACTGTTTTTT
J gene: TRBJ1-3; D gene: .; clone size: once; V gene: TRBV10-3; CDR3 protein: CAISEGLSGNTIYF; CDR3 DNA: TGTGCCATCAGTGAGGGTCTCTCTGGAAACACCATATATTTT
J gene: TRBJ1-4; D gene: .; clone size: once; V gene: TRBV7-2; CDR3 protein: CASSLLGAALNEKLFF; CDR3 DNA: TGTGCCAGCAGCTTACTTGGGGCAGCTTTGAATGAAAAACTGTTTTTT
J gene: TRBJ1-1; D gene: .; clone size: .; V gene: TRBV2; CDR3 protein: CASRETVGSNAEAFF; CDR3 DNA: TGTGCCAGCAGGGAAACTGTGGGGTCCAACGCTGAAGCTTTCTTT
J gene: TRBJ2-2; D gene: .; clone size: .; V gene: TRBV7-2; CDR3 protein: CASSIEAQRPGELFF; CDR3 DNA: TGTGCCAGCAGCATCGAAGCTCAGAGGCCCGGGGAGCTGTTTTTT